The entry below describes one T cell receptor beta chain. Its antigen remains unidentified. After removal of 2 bases from V and 6 bases from J, the junction contained 9 bases not matched to a gene. CDR1 is MNHEY, CDR2 SMNVEV, per germline (reference sequence). The length of the CDR3 is 16 residues. The data derive from a study of beta chain features in type 1 diabetes. Notes on the study in general: Type 1 diabetes patients had moderately but significantly shorter TCRB CDR3s in all four CD4+ subsets.

Expressed TCRB transcripts were sequenced because the isolated RNA had all been reverse transcribed beforehand. TCRdb's copy holds only in-frame clones and misses some; the assay was immunoSEQ multiplex PCR. Among 300,000 or so clones listed, roughly 13% were seen once. Sequenced material: naive CD4+ T cells from blood. The J gene is TRBJ2-5, the V gene TRBV27, with 10 bases that match TRBD2. The source of this sequence is a man aged 25-40 years with type 1 diabetes. CDR3 loop: CASSLVASGSIQTQYF. The CDR3 nucleotides read TGTGCCAGCAGTTTAGTGGCTAGCGGGAGTATCCAGACCCAGTACTTC.